One sample yielded the 26 T cell receptor beta chains listed below, sequenced in a study of technical replicates of blood from a few donors. TCRdb's table, derived via immunoSEQ multiplex PCR, lists solely in-frame clones and lacks some. The sample records roughly 93,000 clones, approximately 95% being singletons. The sample consisted of T cells isolated from PBMCs. These receptors all come from a human donor in good health.

V and J are TRBV5-1 and TRBJ2-5; weak D call: TRBD2 (6 bases). CDR1 and CDR2 from the germline V gene are SGHRS and YFSETQ. This CDR3 has 15 amino acids. Trimming stripped 1 base from V and 5 bases from J, with 15 bases between. The CDR3 DNA follows: TGCGCCAGCAGCTTGCGGAGGGAGAGGTTGGAGACCCAGTACTTC. As protein: CASSLRRERLETQYF.

The V gene is TRBV6-1, the J gene TRBJ2-3; D is possibly TRBD2 (5 bases). This CDR3 has 14 residues. Trimming pared 0 bases from V and 8 bases from J, leaving 12 bases between. Looked up from germline, CDR1 is MNHNS and CDR2 is SASEGT. CDR3 sequence (DNA): TGTGCCAGCAGTGAAGCGAAGCCGGGATTTACGCAGTATTTT. Encoded protein: CASSEAKPGFTQYF.

V and J are TRBV28 and TRBJ2-1; TRBD2 matches 11 bases. The germline CDR1 and CDR2 sequences are MDHEN and SYDVKM. The length of the CDR3 is 15 residues. The trim removed 4 bases at V and 8 bases at J, leaving 7 bases unmatched. The CDR3 loop reads CASSSLAGGFDEQFF. The CDR3, as DNA: TGTGCCAGCAGTTCCCTAGCGGGAGGATTCGATGAGCAGTTCTTC.

This chain uses TRBV9 with TRBJ2-5, with D possibly TRBD2 on 5 matching bases. The ends were cut back, 5 bases at V and 5 bases at J, with 10 bases in the middle. CDR1 is SGDLS, CDR2 YYNGEE, per germline. The CDR3 covers 12 residues. Written as DNA, the CDR3 is TGTGCCAGCAGGGGAGTTGGCGAGACCCAGTACTTC. The encoded protein is CASRGVGETQYF. Supplemented by reference TRBV9 and TRBJ2-5, the full variable domain reads DSGVTQTPKHLITATGQRVTLRCSPRSGDLSVYWYQQSLDQGLQFLIQYYNGEERAKGNILERFSAQQFPDLHSELNLSSLELGDSALYFCASRGVGETQYFGPGTRLLVL.

The chain employs TRBV6-5 and TRBJ2-3, with D possibly matching TRBD2 (6 bases). Germline CDR1 and CDR2: MNHEY and SVGAGI. Trimming cost V 0 bases and J 0 bases, with 7 bases left between them. The CDR3 loop spans 15 amino acids. The DNA for the CDR3 is TGTGCCAGCAGTTACTCGAGCGGGAGCACAGATACGCAGTATTTT. As protein: CASSYSSGSTDTQYF.

The rearrangement uses TRBV29-1 and TRBJ2-7; TRBD2 agrees at 13 bases. The junction had 8 bases not matched to a gene; V was cut back by 4 bases and J by 2 bases. This CDR3 has 16 amino acids. The germline V gene encodes CDR1 SQVTM and CDR2 ANQGSEA. The CDR3 loop is CSVGGLAGVRTYEQYF. The CDR3 region has the DNA TGCAGCGTTGGAGGACTAGCGGGAGTTCGGACCTACGAGCAGTACTTC.

Only one count was recorded for this clone. The V gene is TRBV6-5, the J gene TRBJ1-1; 9 nucleotides match TRBD1. The germline CDR1 and CDR2 sequences are MNHEY and SVGAGI. This CDR3 spans 13 amino acids. Trimming cost V 5 bases and J 9 bases; bases outside gene matches: 7. CDR3 region: CASSQHRGHKAFF. The CDR3 DNA follows: TGTGCCAGCAGTCAACACAGGGGGCATAAAGCTTTCTTT.

In DNA form, the CDR3 reads TGTGCCAGCAGGACCCGGGACACACACACTGAAGCTTTCTTT. Amino acids: CASRTRDTHTEAFF. The chain has TRBV28 and TRBJ1-1; possibly TRBD1 for D (6 bases). Germline V gives CDR1 MDHEN, CDR2 SYDVKM. V lost 6 bases and J 3 bases, leaving 14 bases between the germline ends. This CDR3 has 14 residues.

The gene calls are TRBV7-9 and TRBJ1-1; D unresolved. The V gene's germline CDR1 is SEHNR and CDR2 FQNEAQ (reference sequence). The CDR3 runs to 14 residues. Trimming took off 5 bases at V and 1 base at J, with 11 bases between the two ends. The CDR3 DNA reads as TGTGCCAGCAGCCTAACCCCAGGGAACACTGAAGCTTTCTTT. Its protein is CASSLTPGNTEAFF.

The rearrangement links TRBV11-3 to TRBJ2-3, with 7 bases matching TRBD2. This CDR3 is 13 amino acids long. CDR1 and CDR2 (germline): SGHNT, YENEEA. The ends lost 5 bases at V and 9 bases at J; junction bases unmatched: 8. CDR3 nucleotides: TGTGCCAGCAGCCCGACGCGGGAGTCCACGCAGTATTTT. It is translated as CASSPTRESTQYF. Based on the CDR3 plus reference TRBV11-3 and TRBJ2-3, the full variable domain is EAGVVQSPRYKIIEKKQPVAFWCNPISGHNTLYWYLQNLGQGPELLIRYENEEAVDDSQLPKDRFSAERLKGVDSTLKIQPAELGDSAVYLCASSPTRESTQYFGPGTRLTVL.

The V gene is TRBV25-1, the J gene TRBJ2-5; TRBD1 is a possible D gene (6 bases). CDR3 length equals 15 residues. The V and J ends lost 5 bases and 3 bases respectively, with 16 bases between them. Germline V lookup: CDR1 MGHDK, CDR2 SYGVNS. CDR3 loop: CASSSWGQEEETQYF. The CDR3 region has the DNA TGTGCCAGCAGTTCTTGGGGGCAAGAGGAAGAGACCCAGTACTTC.

This chain links TRBV9 with TRBJ1-4; TRBD1 matches 8 bases. The CDR3 has 14 amino acids. The V segment lost 2 bases and the J segment 7 bases; nucleotides outside the gene matches: 4. Germline V gives CDR1 SGDLS, CDR2 YYNGEE. The CDR3 nucleotides read TGTGCCAGCAGCGTCGGACAGGGCAGTGAAAAACTGTTTTTT. Residues: CASSVGQGSEKLFF.

This chain connects TRBV28 to TRBJ2-7, with TRBD1 matching 11 bases. The CDR3 runs to 15 residues. The ends lost 6 bases at V and 6 bases at J; junction bases unmatched: 10. Germline V gene data show CDR1 as MDHEN and CDR2 as SYDVKM. Written as DNA, the CDR3 is TGTGCCAGCAGCATTTCAACCGGGACAGGGGGCGAGCAGTACTTC. Translation gives CASSISTGTGGEQYF.

This chain uses TRBV29-1 with TRBJ1-1, with TRBD1 matching over 8 bases. The germline V gene encodes CDR1 SQVTM and CDR2 ANQGSEA. V lost 3 bases to trimming and J lost 2 bases; unmatched junction nucleotides: 8. The CDR3 spans 15 residues. The CDR3 nucleotides read TGCAGCGTTGAGGGTCGGGACAGGTTAAACACTGAAGCTTTCTTT. Residues: CSVEGRDRLNTEAFF.

This clone was found once. One end of the junction fails to match germline, which may point to a read error. The J gene is TRBJ2-7, the V gene TRBV7-7; tentative D call: TRBD2 (6 bases). Germline-derived CDR1 and CDR2 are SSHAT and FNYEAQ (reference sequence). The CDR3 has 11 residues. The CDR3 bases are TGTGCTAGCAGCGACGGGGGCGAGCAGTACTTC. It encodes CASSDGGEQYF.

This clone was seen once. CDR3 bases: TGTGCCAGCAGGGACACAGGGTACAATGAGCAGTTCTTC. It codes for CASRDTGYNEQFF. V and J are TRBV2 and TRBJ2-1; a weak D match, TRBD1 (6 bases). Trimming took 6 bases from V and 4 from J, leaving 10 bases between them. Per the germline V gene, CDR1 is SNHLY and CDR2 is FYNNEI. The CDR3 is 13 residues long.

The chain employs TRBV5-1 and TRBJ2-2, with 9 bases matching TRBD2. The CDR3 is made up of 17 amino acids. V was clipped by 0 bases and J by 4 bases; unmatched bases: 7. CDR1 and CDR2 from the germline V gene are SGHRS and YFSETQ. CDR3 bases: TGCGCCAGCAGCTTGGCGGCGGGGGGGCGTGTCACCGGGGAGCTGTTTTTT. This encodes CASSLAAGGRVTGELFF.

CDR3 region: CASSLGRDEQFF. As DNA, the CDR3 is TGTGCCAGCAGTTTAGGGCGCGATGAGCAGTTCTTC. This chain uses TRBV27 with TRBJ2-1; no reliable D call. The V end was cut by 2 bases, the J end by 8 bases, with 7 bases between. CDR1 MNHEY and CDR2 SMNVEV come from the germline V gene (reference sequence). The CDR3 has 12 residues.

The chain carries TRBV28 and TRBJ2-1; D may be TRBD2 (5 bases). The CDR3 has 17 amino acids. Germline CDR1 and CDR2: MDHEN and SYDVKM. The ends were cut back, 4 bases at V and 4 bases at J, with 20 bases in the middle. CDR3 coding DNA: TGTGCCAGCAGTTCGAGGACGAGGGATAAGAAATACAATGAGCAGTTCTTC. Residues: CASSSRTRDKKYNEQFF. Variable domain in full (rest from reference TRBV28 and TRBJ2-1): DVKVTQSSRYLVKRTGEKVFLECVQDMDHENMFWYRQDPGLGLRLIYFSYDVKMKEKGDIPEGYSVSREKKERFSLILESASTNQTSMYLCASSSRTRDKKYNEQFFGPGTRLTVL.

This chain joins TRBV6-1 and TRBJ2-4; 8 nucleotides align to TRBD1. This CDR3 region has 15 residues. With V trimmed by 1 base and J by 6 bases, 5 bases remained unmatched. Germline V gene data show CDR1 as MNHNS and CDR2 as SASEGT. CDR3 protein: CASSEDFGTGNIQYF. CDR3 bases: TGTGCCAGCAGTGAAGACTTTGGGACAGGAAACATTCAGTACTTC.

The CDR3 here is CASGIGRGAEAFF. CDR3 DNA sequence: TGTGCCAGCGGCATAGGCAGGGGGGCTGAAGCTTTCTTT. The chain is built from TRBV5-6 and TRBJ1-1; the match to TRBD1 covers 7 bases. Germline V CDR1 and CDR2: SGHDT, YYEEEE. Trimming at V came to 7 bases and at J to 6 bases, leaving 9 bases not matched to a gene. The CDR3 is made up of 13 amino acids. The full variable domain, with the rest looked up from reference TRBV5-6 and TRBJ1-1, is DAGVTQSPTHLIKTRGQQVTLRCSPKSGHDTVSWYQQALGQGPQFIFQYYEEEERQRGNFPDRFSGHQFPNYSSELNVNALLLGDSALYLCASGIGRGAEAFFGQGTRLTVV.

The chain links TRBV9 to TRBJ2-3; 7 nucleotides agree with TRBD2. This CDR3 region has 15 residues. Germline V lookup: CDR1 SGDLS, CDR2 YYNGEE. With 0 bases clipped from V and 0 bases from J, the junction kept 1 base outside the gene matches. The CDR3 loop is CASSVVGGSTDTQYF. The DNA of the CDR3 is TGTGCCAGCAGCGTAGTCGGGGGGAGCACAGATACGCAGTATTTT. Complete variable domain (other parts from reference TRBV9 and TRBJ2-3): DSGVTQTPKHLITATGQRVTLRCSPRSGDLSVYWYQQSLDQGLQFLIQYYNGEERAKGNILERFSAQQFPDLHSELNLSSLELGDSALYFCASSVVGGSTDTQYFGPGTRLTVL.

The rearrangement uses TRBV7-8 and TRBJ2-7, with a weak D call TRBD1 (6 bases). V lost 9 bases and J 3 bases, leaving 12 bases between the germline ends. The CDR3 covers 12 residues. Germline CDR1 reads SGHVS; CDR2 reads FQNEAQ. The CDR3 sequence: CASWDTYYEQYF. The CDR3 DNA sequence: TGTGCCAGTTGGGACACCTACTACGAGCAGTACTTC. Full variable domain (remainder filled in from reference TRBV7-8 and TRBJ2-7): GAGVSQSPRYKVAKRGQDVALRCDPISGHVSLFWYQQALGQGPEFLTYFQNEAQLDKSGLPSDRFFAERPEGSVSTLKIQRTQQEDSAVYLCASWDTYYEQYFGPGTRLTVT.

This clone was seen once. The chain recombines TRBV5-1 with TRBJ1-2, with 9 nucleotides matching TRBD1. The CDR3 sequence is 15 residues long. Germline lookup yields CDR1 SGHRS and CDR2 YFSETQ. V lost 3 bases, J lost 1 base, and 4 bases stayed unmatched. CDR3 DNA sequence: TGCGCCAGCAGCTCAACAGGGGGCGTTAACTATGGCTACACCTTC. This translates into CASSSTGGVNYGYTF.

This sequence joins TRBV19 and TRBJ2-5; 7 nucleotides match TRBD2. The CDR3 contains 17 residues. The J segment lost 5 bases and the V segment lost 3 bases, leaving 15 bases of the junction unmatched. The germline V gene encodes CDR1 LNHDA and CDR2 SQIVND (reference sequence). The CDR3 DNA follows: TGTGCCAGTAGTATTAGGCGGGGGACCCTCCCCGGGGAGACCCAGTACTTC. Translating it yields CASSIRRGTLPGETQYF.

CDR3 nucleotide sequence: TGTGCCAGCAGTGGGACTAGCGGGGGTTTAGTCACAGATACGCAGTATTTT. Its protein product is CASSGTSGGLVTDTQYF. V and J are TRBV28 and TRBJ2-3; 14 positions match TRBD2. With 5 bases clipped from V and 2 bases from J, the junction kept 6 bases outside the gene matches. This CDR3 is 17 amino acids long. Germline V gene data show CDR1 as MDHEN and CDR2 as SYDVKM.